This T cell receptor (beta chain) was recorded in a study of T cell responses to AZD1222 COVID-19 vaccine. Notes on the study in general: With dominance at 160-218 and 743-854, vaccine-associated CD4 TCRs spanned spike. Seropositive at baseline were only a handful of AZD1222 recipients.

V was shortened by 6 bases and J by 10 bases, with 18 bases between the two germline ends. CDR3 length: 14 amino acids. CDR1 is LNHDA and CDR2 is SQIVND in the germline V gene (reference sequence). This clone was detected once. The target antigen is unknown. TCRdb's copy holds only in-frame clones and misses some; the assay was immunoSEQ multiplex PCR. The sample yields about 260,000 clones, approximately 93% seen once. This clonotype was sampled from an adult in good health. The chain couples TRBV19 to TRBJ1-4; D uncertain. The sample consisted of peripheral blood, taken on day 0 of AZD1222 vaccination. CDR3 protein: CASSYGNTVGKLFF. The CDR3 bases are TGTGCCAGTAGCTACGGGAACACCGTAGGAAAACTGTTTTTT.